This T cell receptor beta chain comes out of a study of the immune and genomic landscape of osteosarcoma. Broader study findings: External normal skin and healthy peripheral blood data provided clonality references. A single dominant hyperexpanded clone appeared in five cases, each with <100 clonotypes. Immune-hot C3 tumors showed higher but still low clonality than cold C1.

With 2 bases removed from V and 4 bases from J, the gap between germline ends came to 3 bases. From germline, CDR1 is DFQATT and CDR2 SNEGSKA (reference sequence). The CDR3 consists of 11 residues. The method was immunoSEQ multiplex PCR; TCRdb's version includes in-frame clones alone and lacks a portion of them. The sample lists 2,800 or so clones, approximately 78% occurring once. As for this clone: What it binds is unknown.

This TCR derives from a woman aged 18-30 years with osteosarcoma. The gene calls are TRBV20-1 and TRBJ1-3, with D unresolved. Sequencing was done on a sample of metastatic tumor tissue from the lung. This chain's CDR3 is CSARTGNTIYF. The CDR3 DNA follows: TGCAGTGCTAGAACGGGAAACACCATATATTTT.